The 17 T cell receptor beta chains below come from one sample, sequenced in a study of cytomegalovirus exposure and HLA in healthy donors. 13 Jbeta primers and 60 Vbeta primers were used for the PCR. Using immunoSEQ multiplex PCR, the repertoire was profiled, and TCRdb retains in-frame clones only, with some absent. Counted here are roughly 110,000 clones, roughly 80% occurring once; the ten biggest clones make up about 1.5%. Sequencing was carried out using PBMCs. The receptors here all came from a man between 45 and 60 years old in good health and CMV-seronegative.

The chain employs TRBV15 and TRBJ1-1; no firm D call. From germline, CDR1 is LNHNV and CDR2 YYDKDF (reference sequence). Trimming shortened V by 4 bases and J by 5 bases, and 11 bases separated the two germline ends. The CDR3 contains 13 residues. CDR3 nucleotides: TGTGCCACCAGCATTACGGGAGGGACTGAAGCTTTCTTT. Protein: CATSITGGTEAFF.

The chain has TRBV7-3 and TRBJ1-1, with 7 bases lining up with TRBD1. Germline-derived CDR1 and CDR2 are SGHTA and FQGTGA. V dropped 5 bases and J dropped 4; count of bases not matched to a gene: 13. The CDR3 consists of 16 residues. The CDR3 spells CASSPRQGTPGTEAFF. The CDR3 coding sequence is TGTGCCAGCAGCCCCCGACAGGGTACCCCGGGCACTGAAGCTTTCTTT.

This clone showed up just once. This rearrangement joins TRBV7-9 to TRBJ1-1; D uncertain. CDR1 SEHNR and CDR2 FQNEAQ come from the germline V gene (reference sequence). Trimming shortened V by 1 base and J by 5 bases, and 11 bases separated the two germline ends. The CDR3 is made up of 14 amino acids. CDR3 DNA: TGTGCCAGCAGCTTAGGGAGGGCGGGAACTGAAGCTTTCTTT. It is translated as CASSLGRAGTEAFF. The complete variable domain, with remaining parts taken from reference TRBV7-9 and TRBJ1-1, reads DTGVSQNPRHKITKRGQNVTFRCDPISEHNRLYWYRQTLGQGPEFLTYFQNEAQLEKSRLLSDRFSAERPKGSFSTLEIQRTEQGDSAMYLCASSLGRAGTEAFFGQGTRLTVV.

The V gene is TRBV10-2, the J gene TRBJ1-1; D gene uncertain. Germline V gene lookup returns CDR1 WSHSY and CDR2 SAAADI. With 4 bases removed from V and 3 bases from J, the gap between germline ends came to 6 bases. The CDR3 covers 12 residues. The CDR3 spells CASSVSDTEAFF. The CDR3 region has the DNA TGCGCCAGCAGTGTTTCGGACACTGAAGCTTTCTTT.

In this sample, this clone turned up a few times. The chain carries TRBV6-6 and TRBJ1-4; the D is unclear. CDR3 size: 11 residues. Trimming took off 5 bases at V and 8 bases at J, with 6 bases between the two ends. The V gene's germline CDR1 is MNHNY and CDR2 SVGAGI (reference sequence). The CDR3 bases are TGTGCCAGCAGTCCGGGGGAAAAACTGTTTTTT. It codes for CASSPGEKLFF.

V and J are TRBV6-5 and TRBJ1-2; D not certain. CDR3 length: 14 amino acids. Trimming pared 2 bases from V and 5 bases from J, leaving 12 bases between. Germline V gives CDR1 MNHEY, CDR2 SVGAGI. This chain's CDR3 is CASSYVGTGYGYTF. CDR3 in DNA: TGTGCCAGCAGTTACGTGGGAACGGGATATGGCTACACCTTC.

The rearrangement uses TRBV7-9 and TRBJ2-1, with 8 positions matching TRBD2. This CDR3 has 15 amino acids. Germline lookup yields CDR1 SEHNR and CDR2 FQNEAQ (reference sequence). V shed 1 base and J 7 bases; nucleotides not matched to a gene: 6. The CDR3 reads CASSLVGGGLNEQFF. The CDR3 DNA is TGTGCCAGCAGCTTAGTGGGCGGGGGGTTAAATGAGCAGTTCTTC.

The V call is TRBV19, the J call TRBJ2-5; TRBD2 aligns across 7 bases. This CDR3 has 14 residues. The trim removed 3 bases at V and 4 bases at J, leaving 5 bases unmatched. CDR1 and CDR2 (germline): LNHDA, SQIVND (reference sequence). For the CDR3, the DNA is TGTGCCAGTAGTATTGCGGGGGATCGAGAGACCCAGTACTTC. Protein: CASSIAGDRETQYF.

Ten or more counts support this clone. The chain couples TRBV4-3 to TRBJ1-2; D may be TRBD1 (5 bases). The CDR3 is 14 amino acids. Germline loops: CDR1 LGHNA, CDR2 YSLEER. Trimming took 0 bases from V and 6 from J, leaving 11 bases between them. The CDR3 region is CASSQDRAGNGYTF. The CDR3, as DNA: TGCGCCAGCAGCCAAGACAGGGCTGGAAATGGCTACACCTTC.

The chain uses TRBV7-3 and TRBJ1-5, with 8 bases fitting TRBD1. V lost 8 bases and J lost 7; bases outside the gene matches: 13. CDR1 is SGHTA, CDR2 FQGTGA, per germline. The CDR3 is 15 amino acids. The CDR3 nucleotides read TGTGCCAGCTGCGGAAACAGGGGGGTAGGACAGCCCCAGCATTTT. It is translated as CASCGNRGVGQPQHF. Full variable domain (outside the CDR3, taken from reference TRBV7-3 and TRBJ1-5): GAGVSQTPSNKVTEKGKYVELRCDPISGHTALYWYRQSLGQGPEFLIYFQGTGAADDSGLPNDRFFAVRPEGSVSTLKIQRTERGDSAVYLCASCGNRGVGQPQHFGDGTRLSIL.

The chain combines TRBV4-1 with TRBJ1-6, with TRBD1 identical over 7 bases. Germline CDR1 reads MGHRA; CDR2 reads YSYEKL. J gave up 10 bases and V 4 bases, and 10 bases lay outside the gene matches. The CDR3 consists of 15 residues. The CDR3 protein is CASSLMGTEGSPLHF. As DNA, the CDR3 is TGCGCCAGCAGCCTCATGGGGACAGAAGGGTCACCCCTCCACTTT.

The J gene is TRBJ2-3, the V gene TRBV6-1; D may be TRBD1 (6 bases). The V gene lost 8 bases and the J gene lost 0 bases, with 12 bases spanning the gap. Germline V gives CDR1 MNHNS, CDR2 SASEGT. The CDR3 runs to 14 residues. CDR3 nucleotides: TGTGCCAGCCGCGGACAGATCAGCACAGATACGCAGTATTTT. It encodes CASRGQISTDTQYF.

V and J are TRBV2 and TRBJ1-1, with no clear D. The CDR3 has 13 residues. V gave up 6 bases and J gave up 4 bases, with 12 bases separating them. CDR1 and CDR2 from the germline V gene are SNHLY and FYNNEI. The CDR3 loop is CASRGEAATEAFF. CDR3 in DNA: TGTGCCAGCAGAGGCGAGGCAGCCACTGAAGCTTTCTTT.

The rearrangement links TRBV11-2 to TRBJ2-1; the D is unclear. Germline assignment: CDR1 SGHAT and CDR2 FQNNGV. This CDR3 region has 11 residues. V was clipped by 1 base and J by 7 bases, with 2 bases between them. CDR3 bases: TGTGCCAGCAGCTTAGTAAATGAGCAGTTCTTC. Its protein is CASSLVNEQFF. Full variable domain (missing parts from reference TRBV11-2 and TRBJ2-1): EAGVAQSPRYKIIEKRQSVAFWCNPISGHATLYWYQQILGQGPKLLIQFQNNGVVDDSQLPKDRFSAERLKGVDSTLKIQPAKLEDSAVYLCASSLVNEQFFGPGTRLTVL.

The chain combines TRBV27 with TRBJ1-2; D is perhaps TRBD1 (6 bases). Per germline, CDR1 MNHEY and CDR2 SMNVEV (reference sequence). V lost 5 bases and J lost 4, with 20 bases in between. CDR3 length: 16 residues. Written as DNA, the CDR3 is TGTGCCAGCAGTGGGGGGGCCCTCGGAGTCCTCTATGGCTACACCTTC. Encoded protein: CASSGGALGVLYGYTF.

The CDR3 reads CASRITGGGSNQPQHF. CDR3 DNA: TGTGCCAGCAGAATAACAGGGGGGGGTAGCAATCAGCCCCAGCATTTT. This rearrangement joins TRBV7-2 to TRBJ1-5; 8 bases are shared with TRBD1. The CDR3 totals 16 residues. Trimming cost V 6 bases and J 0 bases; bases outside gene matches: 7. The germline gives CDR1 SGHTA, CDR2 FQGNSA. Variable domain in full (rest from reference TRBV7-2 and TRBJ1-5): GAGVSQSPSNKVTEKGKDVELRCDPISGHTALYWYRQSLGQGLEFLIYFQGNSAPDKSGLPSDRFSAERTGGSVSTLTIQRTQQEDSAVYLCASRITGGGSNQPQHFGDGTRLSIL.

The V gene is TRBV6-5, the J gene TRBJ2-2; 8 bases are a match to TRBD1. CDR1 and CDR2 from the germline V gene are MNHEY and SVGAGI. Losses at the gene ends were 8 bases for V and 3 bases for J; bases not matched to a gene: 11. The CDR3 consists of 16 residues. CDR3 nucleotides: TGTGCCAGCGGTTTCCCAGGGGGCCTTGACACCGGGGAGCTGTTTTTT. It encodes CASGFPGGLDTGELFF.